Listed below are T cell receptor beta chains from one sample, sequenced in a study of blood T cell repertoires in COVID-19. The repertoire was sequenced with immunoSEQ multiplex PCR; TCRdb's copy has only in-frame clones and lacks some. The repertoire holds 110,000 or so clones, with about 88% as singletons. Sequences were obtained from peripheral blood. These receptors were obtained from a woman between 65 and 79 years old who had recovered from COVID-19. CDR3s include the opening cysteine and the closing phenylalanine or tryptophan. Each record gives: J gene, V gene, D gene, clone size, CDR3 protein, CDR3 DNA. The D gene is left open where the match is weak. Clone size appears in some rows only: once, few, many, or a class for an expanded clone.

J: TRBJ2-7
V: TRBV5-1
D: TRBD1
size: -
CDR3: CASRPGTGSYEQYF
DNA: TGCGCCAGCAGGCCCGGGACAGGGTCCTACGAGCAGTACTTC

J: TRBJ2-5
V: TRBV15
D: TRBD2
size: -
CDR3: CATSGRAWSETQYF
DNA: TGTGCCACCAGCGGGAGGGCCTGGAGTGAGACCCAGTACTTC

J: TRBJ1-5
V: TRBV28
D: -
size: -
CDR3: CASSLERPQHF
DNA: TGTGCCAGCAGTTTAGAGCGTCCCCAGCATTTT

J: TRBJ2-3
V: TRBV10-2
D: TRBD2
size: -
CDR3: CASRASGRWDTQYF
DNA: TGCGCCAGCAGGGCTAGCGGGAGGTGGGATACGCAGTATTTT

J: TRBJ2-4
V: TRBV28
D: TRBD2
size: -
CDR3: CASSRLAGAKNIQYF
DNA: TGTGCCAGCAGCCGACTAGCGGGGGCCAAAAACATTCAGTACTTC

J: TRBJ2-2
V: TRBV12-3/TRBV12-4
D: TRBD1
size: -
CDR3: CASSSGQGLELFF
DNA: TGTGCCAGCAGTTCGGGACAGGGTTTGGAGCTGTTTTTT

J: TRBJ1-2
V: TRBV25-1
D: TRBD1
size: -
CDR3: CASSEPGQGGGYTF
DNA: TGTGCCAGCAGTGAACCGGGACAGGGCGGCGGCTACACCTTC

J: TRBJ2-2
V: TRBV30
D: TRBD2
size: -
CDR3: CAWSSRSGRAWTGELFF
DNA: TGTGCCTGGAGTTCCCGTAGCGGGAGGGCCTGGACCGGGGAGCTGTTTTTT

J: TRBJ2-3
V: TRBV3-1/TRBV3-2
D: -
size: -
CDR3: CASSGTVGRDTQYF
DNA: TGTGCCAGCAGTGGCACAGTAGGGAGAGATACGCAGTATTTT

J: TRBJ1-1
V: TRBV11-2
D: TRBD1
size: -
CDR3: CASSQTGERILKAFF
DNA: TGTGCCAGCAGCCAAACAGGGGAGCGAATTCTGAAGGCTTTCTTT

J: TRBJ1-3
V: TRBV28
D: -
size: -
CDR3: CASSFTRVRAGNTIYF
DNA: TGTGCCAGCAGTTTCACCAGGGTCCGTGCTGGAAACACCATATATTTT

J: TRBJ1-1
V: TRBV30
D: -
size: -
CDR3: CAWEGENTEAFF
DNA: TGTGCCTGGGAGGGGGAGAACACTGAAGCTTTCTTT

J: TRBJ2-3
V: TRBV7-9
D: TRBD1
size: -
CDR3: CASSLSGQGAHTQYF
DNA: TGTGCCAGCAGCTTATCGGGACAGGGCGCCCATACGCAGTATTTT

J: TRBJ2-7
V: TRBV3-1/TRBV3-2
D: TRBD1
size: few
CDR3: CASSQDPYRGSYEQYF
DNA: TGTGCCAGCAGCCAAGATCCGTACAGGGGAAGCTACGAGCAGTACTTC

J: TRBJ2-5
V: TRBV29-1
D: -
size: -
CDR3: CSVEQRQETQYF
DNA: TGCAGCGTTGAACAGAGGCAAGAGACCCAGTACTTC

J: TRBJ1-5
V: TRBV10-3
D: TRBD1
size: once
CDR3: CAISRQGARDQPQHF
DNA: TGTGCCATCAGTAGACAGGGGGCCCGGGATCAGCCCCAGCATTTT

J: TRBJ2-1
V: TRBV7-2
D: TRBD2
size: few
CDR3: CASSSSGDTRVQFF
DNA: TGTGCCAGCAGCTCTAGCGGGGACACAAGGGTGCAGTTCTTC

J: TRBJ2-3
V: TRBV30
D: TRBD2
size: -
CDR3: CALGSGSNTDTQYF
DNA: TGTGCCCTCGGTAGCGGGAGCAACACAGATACGCAGTATTTT

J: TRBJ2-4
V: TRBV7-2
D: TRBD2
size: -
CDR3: CASSWGLENIQYF
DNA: TGTGCCAGCAGCTGGGGACTAGAAAACATTCAGTACTTC

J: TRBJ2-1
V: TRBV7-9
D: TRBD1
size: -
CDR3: CASSLLGTGHFF
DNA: TGTGCCAGCAGCCTACTCGGGACAGGGCATTTCTTC

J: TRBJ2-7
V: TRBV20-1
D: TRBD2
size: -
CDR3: CSASAGREMYF
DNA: TGCAGTGCTAGTGCTGGGAGGGAGATGTACTTC

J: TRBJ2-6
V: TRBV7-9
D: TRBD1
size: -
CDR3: CASSRRLGGSSGANVLTF
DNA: TGTGCCAGCAGCCGCCGGTTAGGGGGCTCCTCTGGGGCCAACGTCCTGACTTTC